This T cell receptor beta chain was captured by sequencing in a study of response to subunit inactivated influenza vaccine. Whole-study results and caveats: New T cells are recruited in small numbers by each seasonal influenza vaccination, according to the authors' suggestion.

TCRdb re-called the RT-PCR reads with MiXCR, one entry per CDR3 protein. The sample includes 500,000 to 650,000 distinct CDR3 sequences, 6.5% to 8% of them seen just once. About this clonotype: Its antigen is not identified.

This CDR3 spans 14 amino acids. Germline CDR1 MNHEY, CDR2 SVGEGT. V was trimmed by 5 bases and J by 2 bases, leaving 12 bases between them. The chain links TRBV6-2 or TRBV6-3 to TRBJ2-5; D might be TRBD1 (6 bases). The TCR was taken from a man aged 50 to 75 who received an inactivated influenza vaccine. Sequenced material: PBMCs from blood, taken roughly 24 months after vaccination. CDR3 nucleotide sequence: TGTGCCAGCAGTCCGACAGGAGCTCAAGAGACCCAGTACTTC. This sequence encodes CASSPTGAQETQYF.